This TCR beta chain was documented in a study of Ad26.COV2.S vaccination and SARS-CoV-2 variants. For the study at large: By the intramuscular route, Ad26.COV2.S was given once, or twice 56 days apart. General study points: Vaccinees reportedly had broad spike-specific CD8+ and CD4+ T cell responses.

Trimming pared 1 base from V and 8 bases from J, leaving 6 bases between. This CDR3 has 12 amino acids. Treatment denoted: 15 to 20 received Ad26.COV2.S at low or high dose, single or two shots; roughly five received placebo; per-sample allocation not given. Day 63 following the first vaccine or placebo injection was when the samples were taken. SARS-CoV-2 spike from the Wuhan strain was encoded by the vaccine, an Ad26 vector. Some clones are missing from TCRdb's copy, which holds only in-frame ones; the method was immunoSEQ multiplex PCR. Among roughly 350,000 clones listed, about 89% were seen once. Details on this clone: Its antigen remains unidentified.

The rearrangement uses TRBV12-3 or TRBV12-4 and TRBJ2-1; D gene unclear. The receptor was isolated from a person aged 18-60 years who received the Ad26.COV2.S COVID-19 vaccine or a placebo. Sequencing used peripheral blood, obtained in a trial of Ad26.COV2.S vaccine versus placebo. The CDR3 sequence is CASSLVNHEQFF. The CDR3 nucleotides are TGTGCCAGCAGTTTAGTGAACCATGAGCAGTTCTTC.